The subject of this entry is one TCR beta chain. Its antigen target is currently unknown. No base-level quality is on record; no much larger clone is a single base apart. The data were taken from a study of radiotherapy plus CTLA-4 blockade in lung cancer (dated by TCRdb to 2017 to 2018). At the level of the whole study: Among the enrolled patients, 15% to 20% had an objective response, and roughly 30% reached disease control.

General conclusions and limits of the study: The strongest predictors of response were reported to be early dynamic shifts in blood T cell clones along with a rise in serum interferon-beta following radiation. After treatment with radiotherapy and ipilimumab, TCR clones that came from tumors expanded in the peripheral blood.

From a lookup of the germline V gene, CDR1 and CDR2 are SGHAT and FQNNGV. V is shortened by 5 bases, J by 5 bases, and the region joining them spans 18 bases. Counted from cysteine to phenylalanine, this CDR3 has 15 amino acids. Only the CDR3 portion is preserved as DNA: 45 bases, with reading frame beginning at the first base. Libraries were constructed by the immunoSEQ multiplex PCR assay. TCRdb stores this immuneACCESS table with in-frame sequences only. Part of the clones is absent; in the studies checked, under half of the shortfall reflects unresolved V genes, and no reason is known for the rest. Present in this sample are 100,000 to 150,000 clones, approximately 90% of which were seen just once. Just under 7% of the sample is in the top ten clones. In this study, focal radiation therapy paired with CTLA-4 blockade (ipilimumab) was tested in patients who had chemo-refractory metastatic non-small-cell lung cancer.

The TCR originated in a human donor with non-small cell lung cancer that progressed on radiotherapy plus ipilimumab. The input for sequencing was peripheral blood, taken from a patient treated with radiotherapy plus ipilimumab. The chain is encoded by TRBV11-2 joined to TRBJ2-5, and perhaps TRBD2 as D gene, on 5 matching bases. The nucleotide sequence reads TGTGCCAGCAGCCCAACCTTTGTACTAGGGGAGACCCAGTACTTC. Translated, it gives CASSPTFVLGETQYF.